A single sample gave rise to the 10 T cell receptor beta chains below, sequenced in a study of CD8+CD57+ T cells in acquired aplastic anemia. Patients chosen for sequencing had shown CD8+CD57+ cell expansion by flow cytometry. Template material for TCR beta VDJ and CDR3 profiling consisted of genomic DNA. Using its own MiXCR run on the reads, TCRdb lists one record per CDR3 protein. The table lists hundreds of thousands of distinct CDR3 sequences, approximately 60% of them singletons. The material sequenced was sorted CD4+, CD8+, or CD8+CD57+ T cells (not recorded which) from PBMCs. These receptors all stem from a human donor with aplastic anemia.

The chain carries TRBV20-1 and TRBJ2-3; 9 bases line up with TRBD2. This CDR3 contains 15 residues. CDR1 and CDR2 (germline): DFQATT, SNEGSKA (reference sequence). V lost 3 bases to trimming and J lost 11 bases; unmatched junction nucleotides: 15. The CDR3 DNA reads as TGCAGTGCTAGGCTTGGTCTAGCGGGACACAATGAGCAGTATTTT. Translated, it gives CSARLGLAGHNEQYF.

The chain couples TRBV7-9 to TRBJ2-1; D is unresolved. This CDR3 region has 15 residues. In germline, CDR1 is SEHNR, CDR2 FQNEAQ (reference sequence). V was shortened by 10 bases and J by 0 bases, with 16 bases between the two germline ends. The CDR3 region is CATRRATLSYNEQFF. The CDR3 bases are TGTGCCACACGAAGGGCGACGCTCTCCTACAATGAGCAGTTCTTC.

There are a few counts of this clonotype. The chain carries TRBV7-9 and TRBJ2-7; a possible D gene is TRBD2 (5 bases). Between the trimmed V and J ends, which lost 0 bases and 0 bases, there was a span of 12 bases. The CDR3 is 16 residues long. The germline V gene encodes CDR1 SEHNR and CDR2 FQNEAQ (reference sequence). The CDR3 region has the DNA TGTGCCAGCAGCTTAGCGCTGAGGGCGAGCTCCTACGAGCAGTACTTC. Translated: CASSLALRASSYEQYF.

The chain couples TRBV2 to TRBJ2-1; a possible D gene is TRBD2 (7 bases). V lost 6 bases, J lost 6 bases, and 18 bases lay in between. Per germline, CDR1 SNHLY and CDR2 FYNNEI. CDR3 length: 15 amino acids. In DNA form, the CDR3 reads TGTGCCAGCAGCCTAGGGGGGGCGGATAGCAATGAGCAGTTCTTC. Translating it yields CASSLGGADSNEQFF.

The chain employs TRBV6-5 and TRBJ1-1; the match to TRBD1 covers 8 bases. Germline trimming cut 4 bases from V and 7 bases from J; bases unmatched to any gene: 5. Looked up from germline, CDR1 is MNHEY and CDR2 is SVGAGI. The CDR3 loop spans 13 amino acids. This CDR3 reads CASSSWTGIEAFF. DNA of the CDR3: TGTGCCAGCAGTTCGTGGACAGGGATTGAAGCTTTCTTT.

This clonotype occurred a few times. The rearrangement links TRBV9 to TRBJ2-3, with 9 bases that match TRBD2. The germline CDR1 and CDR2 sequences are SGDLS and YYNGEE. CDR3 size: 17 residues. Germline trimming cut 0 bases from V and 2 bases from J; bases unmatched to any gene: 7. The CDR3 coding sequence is TGTGCCAGCAGCGTAGATGGGGCGGGAGGGACCACAGATACGCAGTATTTT. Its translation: CASSVDGAGGTTDTQYF.

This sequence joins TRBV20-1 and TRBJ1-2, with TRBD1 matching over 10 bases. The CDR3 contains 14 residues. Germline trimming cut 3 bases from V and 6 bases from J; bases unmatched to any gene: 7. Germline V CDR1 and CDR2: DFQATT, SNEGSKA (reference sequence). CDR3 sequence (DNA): TGCAGTGCTAGCAACGGGGACAGGGGTGATGGCTACACCTTC. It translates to CSASNGDRGDGYTF.

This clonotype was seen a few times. The DNA of the CDR3 is TGCAGTGCTAGACGGTCTACCGGGGAGCTGTTTTTT. It encodes CSARRSTGELFF. The chain couples TRBV20-1 to TRBJ2-2; D unclear. The CDR3 loop spans 12 amino acids. The V and J ends lost 2 bases and 5 bases respectively, with 6 bases between them. CDR1 is DFQATT, CDR2 SNEGSKA, per germline (reference sequence).

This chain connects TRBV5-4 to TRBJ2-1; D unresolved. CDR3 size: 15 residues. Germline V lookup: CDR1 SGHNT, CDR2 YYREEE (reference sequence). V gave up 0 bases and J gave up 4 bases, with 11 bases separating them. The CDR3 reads CASSLVRYGYNEQFF. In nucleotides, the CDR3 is TGTGCCAGCAGCTTGGTTAGGTACGGGTACAATGAGCAGTTCTTC. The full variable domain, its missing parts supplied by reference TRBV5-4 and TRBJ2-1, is ETGVTQSPTHLIKTRGQQVTLRCSSQSGHNTVSWYQQALGQGPQFIFQYYREEENGRGNFPPRFSGLQFPNYSSELNVNALELDDSALYLCASSLVRYGYNEQFFGPGTRLTVL.

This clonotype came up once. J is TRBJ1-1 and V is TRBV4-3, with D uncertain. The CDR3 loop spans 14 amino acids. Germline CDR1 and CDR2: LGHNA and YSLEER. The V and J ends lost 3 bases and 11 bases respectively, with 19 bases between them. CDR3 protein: CASSHLTTGPTAFF. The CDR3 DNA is TGCGCCAGCAGCCACCTAACTACTGGGCCTACGGCTTTCTTT.